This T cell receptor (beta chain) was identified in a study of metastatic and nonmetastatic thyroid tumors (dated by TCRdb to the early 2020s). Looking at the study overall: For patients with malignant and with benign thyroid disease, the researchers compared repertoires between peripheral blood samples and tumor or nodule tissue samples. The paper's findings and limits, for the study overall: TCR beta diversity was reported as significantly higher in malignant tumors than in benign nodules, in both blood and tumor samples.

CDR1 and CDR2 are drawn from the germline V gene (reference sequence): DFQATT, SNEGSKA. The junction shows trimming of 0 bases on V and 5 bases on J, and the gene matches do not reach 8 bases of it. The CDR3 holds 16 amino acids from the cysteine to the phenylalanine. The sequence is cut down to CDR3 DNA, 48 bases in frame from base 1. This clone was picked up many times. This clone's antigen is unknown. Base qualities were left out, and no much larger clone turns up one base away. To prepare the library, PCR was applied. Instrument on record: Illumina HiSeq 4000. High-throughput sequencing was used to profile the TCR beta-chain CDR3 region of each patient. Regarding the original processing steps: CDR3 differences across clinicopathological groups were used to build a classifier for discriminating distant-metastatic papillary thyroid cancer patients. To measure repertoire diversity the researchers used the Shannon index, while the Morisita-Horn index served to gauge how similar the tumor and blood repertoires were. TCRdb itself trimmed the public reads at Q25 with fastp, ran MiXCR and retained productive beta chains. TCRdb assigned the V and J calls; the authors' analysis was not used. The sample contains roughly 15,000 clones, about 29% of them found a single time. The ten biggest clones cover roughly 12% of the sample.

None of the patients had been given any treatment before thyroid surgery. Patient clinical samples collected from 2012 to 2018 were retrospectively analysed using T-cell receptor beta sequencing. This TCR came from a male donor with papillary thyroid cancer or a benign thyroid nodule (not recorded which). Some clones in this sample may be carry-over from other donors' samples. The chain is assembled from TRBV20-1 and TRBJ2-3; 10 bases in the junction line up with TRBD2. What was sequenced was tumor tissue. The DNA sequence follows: TGCAGTGCTAGAGATTTGGCTAGCGGGAGTATAGATACGCAGTATTTT. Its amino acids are CSARDLASGSIDTQYF.